This T cell receptor beta chain was identified in a study of blood T cell repertoires in COVID-19. The CDR3 runs to 15 residues. Trimming removed 4 bases at V and 5 bases at J, with 18 bases between. Germline assignment: CDR1 SGHRS and CDR2 YFSETQ. In the original workflow: Researchers report that nucleated cell counts were estimated from reference gene primer amplification. Profiled with immunoSEQ multiplex PCR; TCRdb holds only in-frame clones, not every one. That table gives V, J and clone size, and the DNA gave D and trimming. The repertoire has approximately 310,000 clones, 85% of them found once; the top ten carry around 2%.

Sample: PBMCs or T cells enriched from blood (not recorded which). The chain employs TRBV5-1 and TRBJ2-5; D is unresolved. This sequence originates from a woman in her twenties or thirties who had been exposed to COVID-19. The CDR3 region is CASSPVVRVGETQYF. As DNA, the CDR3 is TGCGCCAGCAGCCCCGTTGTCCGGGTGGGTGAGACCCAGTACTTC.